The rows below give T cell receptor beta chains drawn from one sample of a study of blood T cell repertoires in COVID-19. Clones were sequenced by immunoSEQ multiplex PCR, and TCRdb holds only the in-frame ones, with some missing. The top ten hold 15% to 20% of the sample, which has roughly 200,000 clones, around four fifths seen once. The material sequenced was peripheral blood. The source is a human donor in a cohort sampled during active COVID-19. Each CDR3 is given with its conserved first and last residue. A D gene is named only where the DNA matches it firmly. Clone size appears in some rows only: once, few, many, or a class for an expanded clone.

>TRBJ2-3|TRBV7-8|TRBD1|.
CASSQGAGDTQYF
TGTGCCAGCAGCCAGGGGGCCGGAGATACGCAGTATTTT
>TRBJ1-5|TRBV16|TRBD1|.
CASKTGGQGFQPQHF
TGTGCCAGCAAAACCGGCGGACAGGGTTTTCAGCCCCAGCATTTT
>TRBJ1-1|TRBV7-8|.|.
CASSLATGTLITEAFF
TGTGCCAGCAGCTTAGCCACCGGGACTTTGATAACTGAAGCTTTCTTT
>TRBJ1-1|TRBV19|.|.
CASSIYRNTEAFF
TGTGCCAGTAGTATATACAGAAACACTGAAGCTTTCTTT
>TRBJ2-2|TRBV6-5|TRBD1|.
CASSYSGQENTGELFF
TGTGCCAGCAGTTACTCTGGACAGGAGAACACCGGGGAGCTGTTTTTT
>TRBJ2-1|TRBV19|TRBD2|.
CASKERGAGEQFF
TGTGCCAGTAAAGAGCGGGGGGCCGGAGAGCAGTTCTTC
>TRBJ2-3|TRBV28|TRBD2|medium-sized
CASSRRTSGSYTDTQYF
TGTGCCAGCAGCCGAAGGACTAGCGGGTCGTACACAGATACGCAGTATTTT
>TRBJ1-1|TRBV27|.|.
CASTFLGGINTEAFF
TGTGCCAGCACCTTCCTGGGGGGAATAAACACTGAAGCTTTCTTT
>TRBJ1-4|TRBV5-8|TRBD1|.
CATSSRTGVEKLFF
TGTGCCACTAGTTCCCGGACAGGGGTCGAAAAACTGTTTTTT
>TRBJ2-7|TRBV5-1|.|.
CASSPVAGNYEQYF
TGCGCCAGCAGCCCGGTGGCAGGGAACTACGAGCAGTACTTC
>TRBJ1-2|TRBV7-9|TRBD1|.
CASTIGQDYGYTF
TGTGCCAGCACCATTGGACAGGACTATGGCTACACCTTC
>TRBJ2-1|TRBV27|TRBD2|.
CASSLSRVLRDNPGLGRINEQFF
TGTGCCAGCAGTTTATCGCGGGTTCTCAGGGACAACCCGGGACTAGGCCGTATCAATGAGCAGTTCTTC
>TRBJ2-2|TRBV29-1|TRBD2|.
CSVRRLAANTGELFF
TGCAGCGTCCGAAGGCTAGCGGCCAACACCGGGGAGCTGTTTTTT
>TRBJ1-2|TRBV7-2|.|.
CASSSSFGANSGYTF
TGTGCCAGCAGCTCCTCGTTTGGGGCTAACTCTGGCTACACCTTC
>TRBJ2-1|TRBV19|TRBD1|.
CASSGQGQRGEQFF
TGTGCCAGTAGTGGACAGGGCCAGAGGGGTGAGCAGTTCTTC
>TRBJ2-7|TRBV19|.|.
CASMKTHRSSYEQYF
TGTGCCAGCATGAAAACACACAGGAGCTCCTACGAGCAGTACTTC
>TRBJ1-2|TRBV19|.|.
CASSTRDIFNYGYTF
TGTGCCAGTAGTACTCGGGACATTTTTAACTATGGCTACACCTTC
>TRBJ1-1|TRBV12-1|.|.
CARIQGWGTEAFF
TGTGCCAGGATACAGGGTTGGGGCACTGAAGCTTTCTTT
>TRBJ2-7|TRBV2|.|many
CASSLRFLSYEQYF
TGTGCCAGCAGCCTCCGGTTCCTCTCCTACGAGCAGTACTTC
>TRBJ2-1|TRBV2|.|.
CASARGNRVEQFF
TGTGCCAGTGCCAGGGGAAATCGGGTCGAGCAGTTCTTC
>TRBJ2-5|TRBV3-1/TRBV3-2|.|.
CASSQARETQYF
TGTGCCAGCAGCCAAGCTAGAGAGACCCAGTACTTC
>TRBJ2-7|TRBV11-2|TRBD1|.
CASSKRTGFNEQYF
TGTGCCAGCAGTAAGAGGACAGGTTTTAACGAGCAGTACTTC
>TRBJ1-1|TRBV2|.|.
CASSPRGGNTEAFF
TGTGCCAGCAGTCCAAGAGGGGGGAACACTGAAGCTTTCTTT
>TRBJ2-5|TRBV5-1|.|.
CASKRAGQPETQYF
TGCGCCAGCAAACGGGCGGGGCAGCCGGAGACCCAGTACTTC
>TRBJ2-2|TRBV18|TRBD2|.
CASSPPGTSYTGELFF
TGTGCCAGCTCGCCGCCCGGGACTAGTTACACCGGGGAGCTGTTTTTT
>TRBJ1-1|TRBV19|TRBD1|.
CASSPGTGHASVAFF
TGTGCCAGTAGTCCGGGGACAGGGCACGCTTCTGTGGCTTTCTTT
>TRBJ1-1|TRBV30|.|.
CAWSLRGTEAFF
TGTGCCTGGAGTCTAAGGGGCACTGAAGCTTTCTTT
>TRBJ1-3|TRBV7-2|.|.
CASSLAMTGFTGNTIYF
TGTGCCAGCAGCTTAGCGATGACAGGCTTCACTGGAAACACCATATATTTT
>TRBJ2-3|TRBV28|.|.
CASREMATDTQYF
TGTGCCAGCAGGGAGATGGCCACAGATACGCAGTATTTT
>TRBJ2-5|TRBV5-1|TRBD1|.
CASSRGTARQETQYF
TGCGCCAGCAGCCGAGGGACAGCTCGCCAAGAGACCCAGTACTTC
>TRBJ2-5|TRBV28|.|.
CASSRITIHEAGGRETQYF
TGTGCCAGCAGTCGTATCACGATTCACGAGGCAGGAGGGCGAGAGACCCAGTACTTC
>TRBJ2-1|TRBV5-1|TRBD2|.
CASSLGLAGPNEQFF
TGCGCCAGCAGCTTGGGACTAGCGGGACCGAATGAGCAGTTCTTC
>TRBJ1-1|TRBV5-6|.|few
CASSFGQLEAFF
TGTGCCAGCAGCTTTGGACAGCTTGAAGCTTTCTTT
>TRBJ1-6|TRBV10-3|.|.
CAISDGGAANSPLHF
TGTGCCATCAGTGACGGGGGGGCAGCAAATTCACCCCTCCACTTT
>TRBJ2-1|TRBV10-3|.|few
CATLESSEYEQFF
TGTGCCACCCTAGAGTCATCAGAATATGAGCAGTTCTTC
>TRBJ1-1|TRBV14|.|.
CASTSDRGFTEAFF
TGTGCCAGCACCTCCGACCGGGGGTTCACTGAAGCTTTCTTT
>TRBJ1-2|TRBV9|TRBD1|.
CASSAGTGDYGYTF
TGTGCCAGCAGCGCCGGGACAGGGGACTATGGCTACACCTTC
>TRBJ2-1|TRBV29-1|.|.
CSVEVGAVSYNEQFF
TGCAGCGTTGAAGTCGGTGCGGTTTCCTACAATGAGCAGTTCTTC
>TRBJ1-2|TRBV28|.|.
CASSFGQLYGYTF
TGTGCCAGCAGTTTTGGACAGCTCTATGGCTACACCTTC
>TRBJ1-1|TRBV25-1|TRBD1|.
CASQAQGGLGGTEAFF
TGTGCCAGCCAAGCTCAAGGGGGCCTCGGGGGCACTGAAGCTTTCTTT
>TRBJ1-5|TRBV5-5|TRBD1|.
CASSWDRLNQPQHF
TGTGCCAGCAGTTGGGACAGGCTCAATCAGCCCCAGCATTTT
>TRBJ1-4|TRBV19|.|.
CASSGILGQYNEKLFF
TGTGCCAGTAGCGGAATCTTAGGACAATATAATGAAAAACTGTTTTTT
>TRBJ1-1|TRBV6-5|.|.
CASSLLRGTEAFF
TGTGCCAGCAGCCTCTTACGGGGCACTGAAGCTTTCTTT
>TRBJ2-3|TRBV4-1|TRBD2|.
CASSQSPGLANTDTQYF
TGCGCCAGCAGCCAATCCCCGGGACTAGCGAATACAGATACGCAGTATTTT
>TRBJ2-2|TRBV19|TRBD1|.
CASSIAGGWNTGELFF
TGTGCCAGTAGTATAGCAGGGGGCTGGAACACCGGGGAGCTGTTTTTT
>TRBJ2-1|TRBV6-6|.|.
CASSYSRVYNEQFF
TGTGCCAGCAGTTATTCCAGGGTTTACAATGAGCAGTTCTTC
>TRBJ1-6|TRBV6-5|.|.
CAASRTEENSPLHF
TGTGCGGCGTCAAGGACAGAGGAAAATTCACCCCTCCACTTT
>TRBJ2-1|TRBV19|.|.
CASSAGYSYNEQFF
TGTGCCAGCTCAGCAGGGTACTCCTACAATGAGCAGTTCTTC
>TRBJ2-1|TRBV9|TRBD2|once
CASSVAGRGGAGEQFF
TGTGCCAGCAGCGTAGCGGGGCGCGGGGGGGCAGGTGAGCAGTTCTTC
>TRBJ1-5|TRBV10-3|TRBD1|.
CAISDDRGGQPQHF
TGTGCCATCAGTGACGACAGGGGGGGTCAGCCCCAGCATTTT
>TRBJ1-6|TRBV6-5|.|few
CATYPGGNSPLHF
TGTGCCACGTACCCGGGGGGCAATTCACCCCTCCACTTT
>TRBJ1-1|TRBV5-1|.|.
CASSLVLGVVNTEAFF
TGCGCCAGCAGCTTGGTTCTAGGGGTGGTGAACACTGAAGCTTTCTTT
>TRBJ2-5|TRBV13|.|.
CASSGGLYGGETQYF
TGTGCCAGCAGCGGGGGACTTTACGGCGGAGAGACCCAGTACTTC
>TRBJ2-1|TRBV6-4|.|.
CASSVQASVNEQFF
TGTGCCAGCAGTGTACAGGCCAGTGTTAATGAGCAGTTCTTC
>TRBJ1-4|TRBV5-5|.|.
CASSLVAGMREKLFF
TGTGCCAGCAGCTTGGTGGCAGGGATGCGGGAAAAACTGTTTTTT